A selection of T cell receptor beta chains follows, all from one sample in a study of blood T cell repertoires in COVID-19. Generated by immunoSEQ multiplex PCR, the TCRdb table keeps only in-frame clones and is missing some. The profile shows about 400,000 clones, about 88% of them singletons. The sample taken for sequencing was peripheral blood. The receptor source for this set is a human donor in a cohort sampled during active COVID-19. Both conserved end residues are part of each CDR3. Each record gives: D gene, V gene, clone size, J gene, CDR3 DNA, CDR3 protein. A D gene is named only where the DNA matches it firmly. Clone size is stated in some rows and not others, as once, few, many or a class when expanded.

>TRBD2|TRBV30|once|TRBJ2-5
TGTGCCTGGAGAAGAGCGGGGACGGAGGAGACCCAGTACTTC
CAWRRAGTEETQYF
>NA|TRBV7-2|many|TRBJ1-6
TGTGCCAGCAGCTTAGCTGTGGACAGAAACCTCCACTTT
CASSLAVDRNLHF
>NA|TRBV15|NA|TRBJ2-7
TGTGCCACCAGCCCCGAAGGAGCGGGTGGGTCTTACGAGCAGTACTTC
CATSPEGAGGSYEQYF
>NA|TRBV7-9|once|TRBJ1-1
TGTGCCAGCAGCTCTTTCCGGGACTTGGGACGGGGCACTGAAGCTTTCTTT
CASSSFRDLGRGTEAFF
>NA|TRBV4-1|NA|TRBJ2-5
TGCGCCAGCAGCGTCCTTACAGGGTCCTGGGAGACCCAGTACTTC
CASSVLTGSWETQYF
>NA|TRBV5-1|NA|TRBJ2-7
TGCGCCAGCAGCTTGGAGCAGGGGACCACCGACGAGCAGTACTTC
CASSLEQGTTDEQYF
>TRBD2|TRBV27|NA|TRBJ2-7
TGTGCCAGCAGTGACTCAGCGGGAGCAGCCGAGCAGTACTTC
CASSDSAGAAEQYF
>NA|TRBV4-1|NA|TRBJ2-1
TGCGCCAGCAGCCAGGACCGCGTGGGGGGGCATGAAGGGCAGTTCTTC
CASSQDRVGGHEGQFF
>NA|TRBV30|NA|TRBJ2-2
TGTGCCTGGAGTGTAGGGGCCACCGGGGAGCTGTTTTTT
CAWSVGATGELFF
>NA|TRBV10-3|once|TRBJ2-5
TGTGCCACCAACCCCGGGACTGCTCAAGAGACCCAGTACTTC
CATNPGTAQETQYF
>NA|TRBV4-2|NA|TRBJ2-7
TGTGCCAGCAGCCAAGTCCAAGCGGGCGATTCCTACGAGCAGTACTTC
CASSQVQAGDSYEQYF
>NA|TRBV5-4|NA|TRBJ2-3
TGTGCCAGCAGTATTAGACCGGGACTTAGAGATACGCAGTATTTT
CASSIRPGLRDTQYF
>NA|TRBV10-3|NA|TRBJ1-2
TGTGCCATCAGTGAGGAGGCCGGCCCCTATGGCTACACCTTC
CAISEEAGPYGYTF
>NA|TRBV19|NA|TRBJ2-2
TGTGCCAGTAGTATACAGCTTTCTAGCACCGGGGAGCTGTTTTTT
CASSIQLSSTGELFF
>NA|TRBV28|NA|TRBJ2-3
TGTGCCAGCAGGCTTATGCGCACCAGCACAGATACGCAGTATTTT
CASRLMRTSTDTQYF
>NA|TRBV5-1|NA|TRBJ2-2
TGCGCCAGCAGCTTGGTCCTGGGGCCCGGGGAGCTGTTTTTT
CASSLVLGPGELFF
>TRBD1|TRBV18|NA|TRBJ1-4
TGTGCCAGCTCACCCGGACAGGGACGAGAAAAACTGTTTTTT
CASSPGQGREKLFF
>NA|TRBV5-8|NA|TRBJ1-1
TGTGCCAGCAGCTTGGGAGGGGGAGAGGGGAACACTGAAGCTTTCTTT
CASSLGGGEGNTEAFF
>NA|TRBV7-2|NA|TRBJ1-1
TGTGCCAGCAGCTCGTCGTCGGACAGCATTAACACTGAAGCTTTCTTT
CASSSSSDSINTEAFF